The clone carrying this TCR beta chain was detected a few times. Its antigen is still unknown. This specimen comes from a study of identical twins. Healthy Caucasians alone served as donors. Whole-study findings and limits: A cross-sectional statistical analysis, not follow-up of the same donors, supported the conclusions. Cord blood beta clonotypes that were abundant carried fewer insertions, and memory repertoires showed no such trend.

A universal primer binding site was introduced by template switching. The final cDNA contained unique molecular identifiers. TCRdb used MiXCR to reprocess the 5' RACE reads, holding one entry per CDR3 protein. The sample lists under 250,000 distinct CDR3 sequences, roughly 13% occurring once. The sample also formed part of further work on yellow fever vaccine responses in identical twins.

This TCR was sampled from a woman younger than 30 in good health. Sequencing was carried out using memory (CD45RO+) T cells sorted from blood.

The CDR3 protein is CSARRPGPNSYNEQFF. For the CDR3, the DNA is TGCAGTGCTAGACGGCCGGGACCCAACTCCTACAATGAGCAGTTCTTC. This sequence joins TRBV20-1 and TRBJ2-1; D is perhaps TRBD1 or TRBD2 (5 bases each). Trimming stripped 2 bases from V and 0 bases from J, with 14 bases between. The CDR3 is 16 amino acids. Germline CDR1 reads DFQATT; CDR2 reads SNEGSKA (reference sequence).